These T cell receptor beta chains were read from a single sample in a study of blood T cell repertoires in COVID-19. Profiled with immunoSEQ multiplex PCR; TCRdb holds only in-frame clones, not every one. The sample gives more than 85,000 clones, 75% to 80% of which show up once; more than 15% is in the top ten. Sequencing was performed on peripheral blood. These receptors were taken from an elderly woman with active or convalescent COVID-19. CDR3s include the opening cysteine and the closing phenylalanine or tryptophan. A D gene is named only where the DNA matches it firmly. Clone sizes are given selectively: once, few, many, or a class where the clone is expanded.

d_gene: -
v_gene: TRBV7-6
abundance: -
len: 15
j_gene: TRBJ1-1
CDR3aa: CASSLAQQGSTEAFF
CDR3nt: TGTGCCAGCAGCTTAGCCCAACAGGGTAGCACTGAAGCTTTCTTT

d_gene: TRBD2
v_gene: TRBV7-3
abundance: -
len: 13
j_gene: TRBJ2-7
CDR3aa: CASSASGPYEQYF
CDR3nt: TGTGCCAGCAGCGCTAGCGGGCCCTACGAGCAGTACTTC

d_gene: -
v_gene: TRBV7-9
abundance: -
len: 14
j_gene: TRBJ2-2
CDR3aa: CASSFSYSPGELFF
CDR3nt: TGTGCCAGCAGCTTCAGTTACAGCCCCGGGGAGCTGTTTTTT

d_gene: -
v_gene: TRBV6-2/TRBV6-3
abundance: few
len: 16
j_gene: TRBJ2-1
CDR3aa: CASSSWGRSSYNEQFF
CDR3nt: TGTGCCAGCAGTTCGTGGGGGAGGAGCTCCTACAATGAGCAGTTCTTC

d_gene: -
v_gene: TRBV21-1
abundance: once
len: 15
j_gene: TRBJ1-1
CDR3aa: CASSKDRALNTEAFF
CDR3nt: TGTGCCAGCAGCAAAGACAGGGCGCTGAACACTGAAGCTTTCTTT

d_gene: TRBD1
v_gene: TRBV28
abundance: -
len: 16
j_gene: TRBJ2-1
CDR3aa: CASSLWTGGSYNEQFF
CDR3nt: TGTGCCAGCAGCCTCTGGACAGGGGGCTCCTACAATGAGCAGTTCTTC

d_gene: -
v_gene: TRBV9
abundance: -
len: 15
j_gene: TRBJ2-5
CDR3aa: CASSGQGLVQETQYF
CDR3nt: TGTGCCAGCAGCGGTCAGGGGCTGGTACAAGAGACCCAGTACTTC

d_gene: -
v_gene: TRBV28
abundance: -
len: 16
j_gene: TRBJ1-5
CDR3aa: CASSDDVSVGNQPQHF
CDR3nt: TGTGCCAGTAGCGATGATGTGTCAGTCGGCAATCAGCCCCAGCATTTT

d_gene: TRBD2
v_gene: TRBV5-6
abundance: -
len: 19
j_gene: TRBJ2-3
CDR3aa: CASSPMAGTSFYESDTQYF
CDR3nt: TGTGCCAGCAGCCCAATGGCCGGGACTAGTTTTTATGAGTCAGATACGCAGTATTTT

d_gene: TRBD2
v_gene: TRBV15
abundance: -
len: 18
j_gene: TRBJ2-1
CDR3aa: CATSRDPPGSGKLGEQFF
CDR3nt: TGTGCCACCAGCAGAGACCCCCCCGGTAGCGGGAAACTCGGGGAGCAGTTCTTC

d_gene: TRBD2
v_gene: TRBV5-4
abundance: -
len: 17
j_gene: TRBJ2-3
CDR3aa: CASSPRTSGSGTDTQYF
CDR3nt: TGTGCCAGCAGCCCCAGGACTAGCGGGAGTGGCACAGATACGCAGTATTTT

d_gene: -
v_gene: TRBV9
abundance: -
len: 14
j_gene: TRBJ1-2
CDR3aa: CASSGGVIGYGYTF
CDR3nt: TGTGCCAGCAGCGGTGGAGTTATTGGCTATGGCTACACCTTC

d_gene: TRBD2
v_gene: TRBV6-5
abundance: once
len: 14
j_gene: TRBJ2-7
CDR3aa: CASRTGLANYEQYF
CDR3nt: TGTGCCAGCAGAACAGGACTAGCGAACTACGAGCAGTACTTC

d_gene: -
v_gene: TRBV7-7
abundance: -
len: 18
j_gene: TRBJ2-6
CDR3aa: CASPPARRGRSGANVLTF
CDR3nt: TGTGCTAGCCCCCCGGCAAGGAGGGGGCGTTCTGGGGCCAACGTCCTGACTTTC

d_gene: TRBD1
v_gene: TRBV11-2
abundance: few
len: 15
j_gene: TRBJ2-7
CDR3aa: CASSPRTGHNYEQYF
CDR3nt: TGTGCCAGCAGCCCTAGGACAGGGCACAACTACGAGCAGTACTTC

d_gene: -
v_gene: TRBV28
abundance: few
len: 15
j_gene: TRBJ1-5
CDR3aa: CASLTLGGLNQPQHF
CDR3nt: TGTGCCAGCCTTACCCTGGGAGGTCTTAATCAGCCCCAGCATTTT

d_gene: TRBD1
v_gene: TRBV27
abundance: -
len: 15
j_gene: TRBJ2-7
CDR3aa: CASSFGGTVSYEQYF
CDR3nt: TGTGCCAGCAGTTTTGGTGGGACAGTCTCCTACGAGCAGTACTTC

d_gene: -
v_gene: TRBV27
abundance: -
len: 19
j_gene: TRBJ1-4
CDR3aa: CASSLSSHRQEPTNEKLFF
CDR3nt: TGTGCCAGCAGTTTATCCTCGCACAGACAGGAACCAACTAATGAAAAACTGTTTTTT

d_gene: TRBD1
v_gene: TRBV7-9
abundance: -
len: 15
j_gene: TRBJ2-1
CDR3aa: CASSPAGTGWDEQFF
CDR3nt: TGTGCCAGCAGCCCTGCCGGGACAGGGTGGGATGAGCAGTTCTTC

d_gene: TRBD1
v_gene: TRBV7-9
abundance: once
len: 13
j_gene: TRBJ1-2
CDR3aa: CASSAGGGYGYTF
CDR3nt: TGTGCCAGCAGCGCAGGGGGAGGCTATGGCTACACCTTC

d_gene: -
v_gene: TRBV15
abundance: few
len: 15
j_gene: TRBJ1-5
CDR3aa: CATSPHRDGNQPQHF
CDR3nt: TGTGCCACCAGCCCGCACAGGGATGGCAATCAGCCCCAGCATTTT

d_gene: -
v_gene: TRBV19
abundance: -
len: 14
j_gene: TRBJ1-2
CDR3aa: CASSIGQPTGGYTF
CDR3nt: TGTGCCAGTAGTATAGGACAGCCCACGGGTGGCTACACCTTC

d_gene: TRBD1
v_gene: TRBV27
abundance: -
len: 15
j_gene: TRBJ2-7
CDR3aa: CASSLSYRGSYEQYF
CDR3nt: TGTGCCAGCAGTTTATCTTACAGGGGTTCCTACGAGCAGTACTTC

d_gene: -
v_gene: TRBV2
abundance: once
len: 13
j_gene: TRBJ2-7
CDR3aa: CASSWALYYEQYF
CDR3nt: TGTGCCAGCAGTTGGGCGCTCTACTACGAGCAGTACTTC

d_gene: TRBD1
v_gene: TRBV7-9
abundance: -
len: 16
j_gene: TRBJ2-3
CDR3aa: CASSSPGTALADTQYF
CDR3nt: TGTGCCAGCAGCTCGCCCGGGACAGCCTTGGCAGATACGCAGTATTTT

d_gene: TRBD2
v_gene: TRBV18
abundance: -
len: 20
j_gene: TRBJ2-7
CDR3aa: CASSPLSVRGTSGITGEQYF
CDR3nt: TGTGCCAGCTCACCACTCTCTGTTCGGGGGACTAGCGGGATTACGGGTGAGCAGTACTTC

d_gene: TRBD1
v_gene: TRBV9
abundance: once
len: 15
j_gene: TRBJ1-2
CDR3aa: CASSVGPQGGYGYTF
CDR3nt: TGTGCCAGCAGCGTAGGTCCCCAGGGGGGCTATGGCTACACCTTC

d_gene: TRBD1
v_gene: TRBV20-1
abundance: -
len: 17
j_gene: TRBJ1-6
CDR3aa: CSASPLGDRGRNSPLHF
CDR3nt: TGCAGTGCTAGTCCCTTGGGAGACAGGGGGCGAAATTCACCCCTCCACTTT

d_gene: TRBD1
v_gene: TRBV2
abundance: -
len: 14
j_gene: TRBJ1-1
CDR3aa: CASRAGTGGTEAFF
CDR3nt: TGTGCCAGCAGGGCCGGGACAGGGGGCACTGAAGCTTTCTTT

d_gene: TRBD2
v_gene: TRBV10-3
abundance: -
len: 16
j_gene: TRBJ2-3
CDR3aa: CAISEGLAGGQDTQYF
CDR3nt: TGTGCCATCAGTGAGGGACTAGCGGGAGGGCAAGATACGCAGTATTTT

d_gene: -
v_gene: TRBV5-1
abundance: -
len: 16
j_gene: TRBJ2-3
CDR3aa: CASSLGQPAAGGTQYF
CDR3nt: TGCGCCAGCAGCTTGGGGCAACCTGCCGCAGGAGGTACGCAGTATTTT

d_gene: TRBD1
v_gene: TRBV9
abundance: -
len: 17
j_gene: TRBJ1-4
CDR3aa: CASSVGQGRSAFEKLFF
CDR3nt: TGTGCCAGCAGCGTCGGACAGGGCCGTTCGGCATTTGAAAAACTGTTTTTT

d_gene: TRBD2
v_gene: TRBV9
abundance: few
len: 18
j_gene: TRBJ2-6
CDR3aa: CASSGLAGSYSGANVLTF
CDR3nt: TGTGCCAGCAGCGGACTAGCGGGCTCCTACTCTGGGGCCAACGTCCTGACTTTC

d_gene: -
v_gene: TRBV28
abundance: -
len: 12
j_gene: TRBJ2-3
CDR3aa: CATAVRVDTQYF
CDR3nt: TGTGCCACCGCGGTGAGGGTTGATACGCAGTATTTT

d_gene: TRBD1
v_gene: TRBV2
abundance: -
len: 15
j_gene: TRBJ2-7
CDR3aa: CASSERGQGSYEQYF
CDR3nt: TGTGCCAGCAGTGAAAGGGGACAGGGATCCTACGAGCAGTACTTC

d_gene: -
v_gene: TRBV6-2/TRBV6-3
abundance: -
len: 14
j_gene: TRBJ1-3
CDR3aa: CASSPTGVGNTIYF
CDR3nt: TGTGCCAGCAGCCCCACGGGAGTAGGAAACACCATATATTTT

d_gene: TRBD2
v_gene: TRBV27
abundance: -
len: 18
j_gene: TRBJ2-5
CDR3aa: CASRGLAGGYGGGETQYF
CDR3nt: TGTGCCAGCAGGGGACTAGCGGGAGGTTATGGAGGTGGAGAGACCCAGTACTTC

d_gene: -
v_gene: TRBV5-1
abundance: -
len: 15
j_gene: TRBJ1-1
CDR3aa: CASSLMVGGNTEAFF
CDR3nt: TGCGCCAGCAGCCTCATGGTAGGGGGAAACACTGAAGCTTTCTTT

d_gene: -
v_gene: TRBV14
abundance: -
len: 13
j_gene: TRBJ1-5
CDR3aa: CASSAGNRQPQHF
CDR3nt: TGTGCCAGCAGCGCGGGCAATCGTCAGCCCCAGCATTTT

d_gene: -
v_gene: TRBV20-1
abundance: -
len: 11
j_gene: TRBJ2-1
CDR3aa: CSAKEGRGEFF
CDR3nt: TGCAGTGCAAAGGAGGGAAGGGGAGAGTTCTTC

d_gene: -
v_gene: TRBV21-1
abundance: -
len: 15
j_gene: TRBJ2-5
CDR3aa: CASSKDSASQETQYF
CDR3nt: TGTGCCAGCAGCAAAGATTCGGCTAGTCAAGAGACCCAGTACTTC

d_gene: TRBD2
v_gene: TRBV11-1
abundance: -
len: 16
j_gene: TRBJ2-7
CDR3aa: CASSPRTSGRGYEQYF
CDR3nt: TGTGCCAGCAGCCCCAGGACTAGCGGGAGGGGTTACGAGCAGTACTTC

d_gene: TRBD2
v_gene: TRBV18
abundance: -
len: 16
j_gene: TRBJ2-7
CDR3aa: CASASSGRDNSYEQYF
CDR3nt: TGTGCCAGCGCATCTAGCGGGAGGGATAATTCCTACGAGCAGTACTTC

d_gene: TRBD2
v_gene: TRBV29-1
abundance: -
len: 14
j_gene: TRBJ2-1
CDR3aa: CSTKLAGGPSEQFF
CDR3nt: TGCAGCACAAAACTAGCGGGAGGGCCAAGTGAGCAGTTCTTC

d_gene: TRBD2
v_gene: TRBV5-4
abundance: -
len: 16
j_gene: TRBJ2-1
CDR3aa: CASSSATSGRHYEQFF
CDR3nt: TGTGCCAGCAGCTCCGCGACTAGCGGGAGACACTATGAGCAGTTCTTC